This TCR beta chain was found in a study of CD8 T cells in ankylosing spondylitis. TCRdb passed the 5' RACE reads through MiXCR, listing each CDR3 protein once. The sample lists about 440,000 distinct CDR3 sequences, about a sixth seen once, with approximately 1% in the top ten. General observations from the study: Blood from ankylosing spondylitis patients appeared to carry a characteristic eight-variant TCR beta motif.

With regard to this clonotype: What it binds is unknown.

V lost 5 bases to trimming and J lost 0 bases; unmatched junction nucleotides: 8. The CDR3 loop spans 17 amino acids. CDR1 and CDR2 (germline): MDHEN, SYDVKM. This TCR derives from a male donor with ankylosing spondylitis. V and J are TRBV28 and TRBJ2-7; TRBD2 matches 12 bases. The specimen was blood, either unsorted or a sorted T cell fraction (not recorded which). The CDR3, as DNA: TGTGCCAGCAGTCAACTAGCGGGAGGCCCCCCCTCCTACGAGCAGTACTTC. The encoded protein is CASSQLAGGPPSYEQYF.